This TCR beta chain emerged from a study of T cell responses to AZD1222 COVID-19 vaccine. Only in-frame clones appear in the TCRdb table, and some are missing; sequencing was by immunoSEQ multiplex PCR. This table holds approximately 80,000 clones, 80% found once. V was shortened by 2 bases and J by 7 bases, with 3 bases between the two germline ends. CDR1 is SGHDT and CDR2 is YYEEEE in the germline V gene. The CDR3 totals 11 residues. The specimen comprised peripheral blood, sampled on day 0 of AZD1222 vaccination. This receptor was obtained from an adult in good health. This chain joins TRBV5-6 and TRBJ2-2; D uncertain. CDR3 nucleotide sequence: TGTGCCAGCAGCTTAAACGGGGAGCTGTTTTTT. This codes for CASSLNGELFF.